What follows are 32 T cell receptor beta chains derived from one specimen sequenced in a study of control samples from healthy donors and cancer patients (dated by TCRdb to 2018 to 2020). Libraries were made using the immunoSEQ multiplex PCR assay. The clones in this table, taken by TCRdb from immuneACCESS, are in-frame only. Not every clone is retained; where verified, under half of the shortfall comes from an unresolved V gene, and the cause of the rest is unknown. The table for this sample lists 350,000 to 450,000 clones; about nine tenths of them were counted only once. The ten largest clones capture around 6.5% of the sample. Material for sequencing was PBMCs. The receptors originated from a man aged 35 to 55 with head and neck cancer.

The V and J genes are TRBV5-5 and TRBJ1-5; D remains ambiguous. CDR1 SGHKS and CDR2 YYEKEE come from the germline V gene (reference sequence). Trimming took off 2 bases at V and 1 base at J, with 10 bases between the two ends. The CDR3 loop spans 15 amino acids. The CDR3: CASSFRFDSNQPQHF. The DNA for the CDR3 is TGTGCCAGCAGCTTCCGGTTTGACAGCAATCAGCCCCAGCATTTT.

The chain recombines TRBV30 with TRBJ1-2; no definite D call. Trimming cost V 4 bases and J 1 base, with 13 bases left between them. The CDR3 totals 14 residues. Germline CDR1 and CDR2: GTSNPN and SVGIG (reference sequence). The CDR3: CAWKYRGSNYGYTF. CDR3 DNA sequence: TGTGCCTGGAAGTATCGCGGCAGTAACTATGGCTACACCTTC.

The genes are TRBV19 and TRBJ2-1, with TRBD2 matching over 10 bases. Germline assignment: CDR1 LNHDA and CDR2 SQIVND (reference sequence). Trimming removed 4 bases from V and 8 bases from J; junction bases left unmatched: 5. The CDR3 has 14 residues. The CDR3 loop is CASSNLAGADEQFF. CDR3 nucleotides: TGTGCCAGTAGTAACCTAGCGGGAGCCGATGAGCAGTTCTTC.

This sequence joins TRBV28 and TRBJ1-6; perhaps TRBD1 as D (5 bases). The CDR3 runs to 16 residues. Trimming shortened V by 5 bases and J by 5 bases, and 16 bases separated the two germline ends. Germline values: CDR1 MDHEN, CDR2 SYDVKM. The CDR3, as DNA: TGTGCCAGCAGTCCCCCGGGGGGTCCGGATAATTCACCCCTCCACTTT. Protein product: CASSPPGGPDNSPLHF.

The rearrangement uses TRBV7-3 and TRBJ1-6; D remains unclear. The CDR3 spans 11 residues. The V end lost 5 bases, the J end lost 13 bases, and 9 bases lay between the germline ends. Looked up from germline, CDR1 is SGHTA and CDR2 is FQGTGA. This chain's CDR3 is CASSPPIPLHF. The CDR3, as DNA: TGTGCCAGCAGCCCCCCTATCCCCCTCCACTTT.

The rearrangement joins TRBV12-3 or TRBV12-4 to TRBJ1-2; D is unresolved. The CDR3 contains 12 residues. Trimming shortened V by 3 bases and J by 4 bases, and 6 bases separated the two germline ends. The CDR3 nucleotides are TGTGCCAGCAGTTTGACACTCTATGGCTACACCTTC. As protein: CASSLTLYGYTF.

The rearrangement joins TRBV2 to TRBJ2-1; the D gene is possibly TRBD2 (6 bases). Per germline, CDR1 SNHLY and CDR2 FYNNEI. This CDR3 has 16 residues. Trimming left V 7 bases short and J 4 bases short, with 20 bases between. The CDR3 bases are TGTGCCAGCACTGAGATACGGGCTAGCGCTTACAATGAGCAGTTCTTC. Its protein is CASTEIRASAYNEQFF.

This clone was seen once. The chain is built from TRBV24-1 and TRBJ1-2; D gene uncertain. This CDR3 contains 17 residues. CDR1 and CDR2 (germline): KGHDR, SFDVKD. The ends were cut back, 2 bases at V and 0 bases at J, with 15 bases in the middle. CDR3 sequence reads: CATSDSAISEANYGYTF. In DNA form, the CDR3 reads TGTGCCACCAGTGATTCTGCTATCAGTGAGGCTAACTATGGCTACACCTTC.

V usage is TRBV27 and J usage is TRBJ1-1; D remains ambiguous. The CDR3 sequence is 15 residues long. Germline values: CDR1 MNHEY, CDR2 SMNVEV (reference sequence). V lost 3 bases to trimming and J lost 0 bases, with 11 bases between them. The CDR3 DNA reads TGTGCCAGCAGTTTCGCGGCAGGCATGAACACTGAAGCTTTCTTT. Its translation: CASSFAAGMNTEAFF.

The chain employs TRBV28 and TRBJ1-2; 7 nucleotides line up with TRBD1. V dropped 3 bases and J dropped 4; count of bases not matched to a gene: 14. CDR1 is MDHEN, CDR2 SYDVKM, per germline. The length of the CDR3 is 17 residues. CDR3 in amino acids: CASSLAHGGQYGYGYTF. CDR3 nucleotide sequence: TGTGCCAGCAGTTTGGCACATGGGGGACAGTATGGCTATGGCTACACCTTC.

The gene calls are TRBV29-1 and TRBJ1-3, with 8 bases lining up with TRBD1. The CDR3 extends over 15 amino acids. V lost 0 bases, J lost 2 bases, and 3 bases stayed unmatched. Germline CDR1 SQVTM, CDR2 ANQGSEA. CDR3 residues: CSVEDGRGPGNTIYF. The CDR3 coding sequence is TGCAGCGTTGAAGATGGCAGGGGGCCTGGAAACACCATATATTTT.

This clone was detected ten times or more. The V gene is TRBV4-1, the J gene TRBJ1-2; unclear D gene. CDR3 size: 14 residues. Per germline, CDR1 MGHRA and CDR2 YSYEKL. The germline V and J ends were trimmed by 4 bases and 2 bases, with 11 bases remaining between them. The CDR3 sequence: CASSRPDVNYGYTF. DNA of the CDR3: TGCGCCAGCAGCCGTCCGGACGTCAACTATGGCTACACCTTC.

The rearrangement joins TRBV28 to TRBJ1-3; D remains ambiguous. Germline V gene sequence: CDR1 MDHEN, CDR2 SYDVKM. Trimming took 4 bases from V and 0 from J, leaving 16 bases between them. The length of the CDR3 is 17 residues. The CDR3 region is CASSSQFPSNSGNTIYF. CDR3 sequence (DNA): TGTGCCAGCAGTTCACAGTTTCCCTCTAACTCTGGAAACACCATATATTTT.

Here the CDR3 reads CASSIYADVYGYTF. As DNA, the CDR3 is TGTGCCAGTAGTATATACGCAGACGTCTATGGCTACACCTTC. This chain uses TRBV19 with TRBJ1-2; D is uncertain. Germline V gene data show CDR1 as LNHDA and CDR2 as SQIVND (reference sequence). V was pared by 2 bases and J by 4 bases, with 11 bases between. The CDR3 spans 14 residues. The whole variable domain, filled in from reference TRBV19 and TRBJ1-2, reads DGGITQSPKYLFRKEGQNVTLSCEQNLNHDAMYWYRQDPGQGLRLIYYSQIVNDFQKGDIAEGYSVSREKKESFPLTVTSAQKNPTAFYLCASSIYADVYGYTFGSGTRLTVV.

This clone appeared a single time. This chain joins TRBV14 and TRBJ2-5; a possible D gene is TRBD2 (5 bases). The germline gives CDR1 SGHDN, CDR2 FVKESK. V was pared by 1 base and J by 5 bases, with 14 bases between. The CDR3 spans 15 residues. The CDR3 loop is CASSQVRTGTETQYF. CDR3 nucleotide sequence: TGTGCCAGCAGCCAAGTGCGTACGGGAACGGAGACCCAGTACTTC.

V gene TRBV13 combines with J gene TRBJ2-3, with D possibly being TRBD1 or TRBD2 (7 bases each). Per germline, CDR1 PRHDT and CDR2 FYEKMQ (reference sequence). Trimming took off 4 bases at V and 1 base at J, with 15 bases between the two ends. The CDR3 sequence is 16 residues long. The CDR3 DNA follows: TGTGCCAGCAGCTCAAGACAGGGAGGGCGCACAGATACGCAGTATTTT. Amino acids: CASSSRQGGRTDTQYF.

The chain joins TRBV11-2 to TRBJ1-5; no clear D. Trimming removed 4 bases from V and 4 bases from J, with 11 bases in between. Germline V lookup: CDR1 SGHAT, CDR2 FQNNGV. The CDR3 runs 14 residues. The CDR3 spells CASSSTTGNQPQHF. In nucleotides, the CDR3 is TGTGCCAGCAGCTCTACCACGGGGAATCAGCCCCAGCATTTT.

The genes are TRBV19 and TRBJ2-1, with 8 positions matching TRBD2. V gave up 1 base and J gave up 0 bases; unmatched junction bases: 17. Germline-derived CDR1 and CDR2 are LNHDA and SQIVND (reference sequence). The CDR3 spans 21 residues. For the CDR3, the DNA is TGTGCCAGTAGTATAGGTATCCGGACTAGCATGGTGTTAGGCTCCTACAATGAGCAGTTCTTC. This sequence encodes CASSIGIRTSMVLGSYNEQFF. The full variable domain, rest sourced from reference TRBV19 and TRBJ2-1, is DGGITQSPKYLFRKEGQNVTLSCEQNLNHDAMYWYRQDPGQGLRLIYYSQIVNDFQKGDIAEGYSVSREKKESFPLTVTSAQKNPTAFYLCASSIGIRTSMVLGSYNEQFFGPGTRLTVL.

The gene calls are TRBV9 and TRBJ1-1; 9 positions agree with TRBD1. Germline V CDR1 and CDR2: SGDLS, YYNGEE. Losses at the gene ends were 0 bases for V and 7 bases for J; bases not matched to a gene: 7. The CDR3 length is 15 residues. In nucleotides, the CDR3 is TGTGCCAGCAGCGTAGACGGGACAGGGTGGAGTGAAGCTTTCTTT. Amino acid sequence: CASSVDGTGWSEAFF.

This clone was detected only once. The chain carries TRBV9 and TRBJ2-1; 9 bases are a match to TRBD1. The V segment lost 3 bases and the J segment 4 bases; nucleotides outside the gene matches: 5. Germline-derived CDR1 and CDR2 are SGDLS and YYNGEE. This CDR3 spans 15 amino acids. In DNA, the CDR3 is TGTGCCAGCAGCGCACAGGGGGCCCCATACAATGAGCAGTTCTTC. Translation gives CASSAQGAPYNEQFF. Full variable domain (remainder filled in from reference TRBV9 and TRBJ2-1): DSGVTQTPKHLITATGQRVTLRCSPRSGDLSVYWYQQSLDQGLQFLIQYYNGEERAKGNILERFSAQQFPDLHSELNLSSLELGDSALYFCASSAQGAPYNEQFFGPGTRLTVL.

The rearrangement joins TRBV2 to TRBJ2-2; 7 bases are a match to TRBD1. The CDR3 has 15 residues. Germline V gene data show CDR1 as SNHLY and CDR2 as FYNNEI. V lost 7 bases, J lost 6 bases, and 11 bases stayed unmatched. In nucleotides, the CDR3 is TGTGCCAGCACCGCGGACAGGTCACCGGCCGGGGAGCTGTTTTTT. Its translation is CASTADRSPAGELFF.

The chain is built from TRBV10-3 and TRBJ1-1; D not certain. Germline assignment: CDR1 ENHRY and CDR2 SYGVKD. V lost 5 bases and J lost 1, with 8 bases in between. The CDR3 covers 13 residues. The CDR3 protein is CAISKGSNTEAFF. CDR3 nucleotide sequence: TGTGCCATCAGTAAGGGTTCGAACACTGAAGCTTTCTTT.

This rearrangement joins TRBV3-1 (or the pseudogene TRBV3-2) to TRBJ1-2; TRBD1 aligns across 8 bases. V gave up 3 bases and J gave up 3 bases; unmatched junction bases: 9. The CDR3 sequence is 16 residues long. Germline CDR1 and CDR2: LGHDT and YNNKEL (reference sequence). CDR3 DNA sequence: TGTGCCAGCAGCCACTTGATACCGACAGGGGACTATGGCTACACCTTC. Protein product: CASSHLIPTGDYGYTF.

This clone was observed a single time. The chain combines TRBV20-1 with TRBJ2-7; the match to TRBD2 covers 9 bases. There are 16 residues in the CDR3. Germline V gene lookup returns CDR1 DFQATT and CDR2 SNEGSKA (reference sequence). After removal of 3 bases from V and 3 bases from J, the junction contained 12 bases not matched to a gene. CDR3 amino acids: CSASDPNSGGSYEQYF. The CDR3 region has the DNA TGCAGTGCTAGTGACCCAAATAGCGGGGGAAGCTACGAGCAGTACTTC.

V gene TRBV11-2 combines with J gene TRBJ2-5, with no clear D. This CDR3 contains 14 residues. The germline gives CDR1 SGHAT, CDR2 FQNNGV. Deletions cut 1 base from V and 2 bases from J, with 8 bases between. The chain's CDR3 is CASSLVTVQETQYF. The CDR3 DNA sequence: TGTGCCAGCAGCTTAGTGACTGTTCAAGAGACCCAGTACTTC.

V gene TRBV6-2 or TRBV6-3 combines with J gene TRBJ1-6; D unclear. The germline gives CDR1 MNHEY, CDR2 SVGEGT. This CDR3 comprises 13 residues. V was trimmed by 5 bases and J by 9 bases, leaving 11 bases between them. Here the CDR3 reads CASSEGPISPLHF. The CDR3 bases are TGTGCCAGCAGTGAGGGCCCTATTTCACCCCTCCACTTT.

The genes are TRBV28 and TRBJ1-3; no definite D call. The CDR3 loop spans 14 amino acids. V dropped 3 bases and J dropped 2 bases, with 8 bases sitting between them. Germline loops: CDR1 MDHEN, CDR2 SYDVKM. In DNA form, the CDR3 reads TGTGCCAGCAGTTTCGTCTTTGCTGGAAACACCATATATTTT. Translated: CASSFVFAGNTIYF.

The CDR3 sequence is CASSLNRQGAYTGELFF. The CDR3 bases are TGTGCCAGCAGCCTCAACCGACAGGGGGCTTACACCGGGGAGCTGTTTTTT. V gene TRBV11-2 combines with J gene TRBJ2-2; 10 bases are a match to TRBD1. The germline gives CDR1 SGHAT, CDR2 FQNNGV. Trimming cost V 5 bases and J 3 bases; bases outside gene matches: 9. This CDR3 region has 17 residues.

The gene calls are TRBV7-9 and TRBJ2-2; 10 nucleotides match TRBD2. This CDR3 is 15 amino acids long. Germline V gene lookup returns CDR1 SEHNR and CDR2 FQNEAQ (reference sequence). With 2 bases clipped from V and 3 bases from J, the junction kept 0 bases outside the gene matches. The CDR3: CASSLLAGDTGELFF. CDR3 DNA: TGTGCCAGCAGCTTACTAGCGGGAGACACCGGGGAGCTGTTTTTT.

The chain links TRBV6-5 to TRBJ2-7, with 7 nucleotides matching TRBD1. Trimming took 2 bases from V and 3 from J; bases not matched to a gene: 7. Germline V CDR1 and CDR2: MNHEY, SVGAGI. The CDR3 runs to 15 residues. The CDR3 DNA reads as TGTGCCAGCAGTTACGCCGGGACAGCTAACTACGAGCAGTACTTC. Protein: CASSYAGTANYEQYF.

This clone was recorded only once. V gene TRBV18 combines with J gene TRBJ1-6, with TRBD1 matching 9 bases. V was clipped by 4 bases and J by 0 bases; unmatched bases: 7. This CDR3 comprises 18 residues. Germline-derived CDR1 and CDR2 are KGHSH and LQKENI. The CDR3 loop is CASSLDRGGSSYNSPLHF. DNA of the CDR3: TGTGCCAGCTCACTGGACAGGGGTGGGAGCTCCTATAATTCACCCCTCCACTTT. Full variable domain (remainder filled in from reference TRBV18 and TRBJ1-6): NAGVMQNPRHLVRRRGQEARLRCSPMKGHSHVYWYRQLPEEGLKFMVYLQKENIIDESGMPKERFSAEFPKEGPSILRIQQVVRGDSAAYFCASSLDRGGSSYNSPLHFGNGTRLTVT.

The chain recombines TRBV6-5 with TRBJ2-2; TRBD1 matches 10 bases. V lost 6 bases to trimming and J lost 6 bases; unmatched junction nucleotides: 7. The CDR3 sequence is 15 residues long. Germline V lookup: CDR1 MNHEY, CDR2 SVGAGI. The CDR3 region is CASRPRTGGPGELFF. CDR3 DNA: TGTGCCAGCAGACCCCGGACAGGGGGTCCCGGGGAGCTGTTTTTT.